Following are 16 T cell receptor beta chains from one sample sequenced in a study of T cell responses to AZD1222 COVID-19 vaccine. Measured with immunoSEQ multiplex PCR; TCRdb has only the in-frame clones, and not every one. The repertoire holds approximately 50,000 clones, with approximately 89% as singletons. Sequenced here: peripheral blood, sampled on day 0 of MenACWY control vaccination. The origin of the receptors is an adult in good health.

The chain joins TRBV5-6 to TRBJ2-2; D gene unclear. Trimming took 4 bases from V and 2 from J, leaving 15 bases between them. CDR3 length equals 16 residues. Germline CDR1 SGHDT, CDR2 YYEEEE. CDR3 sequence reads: CASSRPQTSNTGELFF. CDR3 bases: TGTGCCAGCAGCCGACCCCAGACGAGTAACACCGGGGAGCTGTTTTTT.

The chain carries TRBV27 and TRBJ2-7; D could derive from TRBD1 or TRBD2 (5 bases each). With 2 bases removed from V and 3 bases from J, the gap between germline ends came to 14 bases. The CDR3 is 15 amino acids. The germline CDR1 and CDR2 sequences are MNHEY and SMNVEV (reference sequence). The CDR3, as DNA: TGTGCCAGCAGTTTAGGGTCTGGGGGAATCTACGAGCAGTACTTC. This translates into CASSLGSGGIYEQYF.

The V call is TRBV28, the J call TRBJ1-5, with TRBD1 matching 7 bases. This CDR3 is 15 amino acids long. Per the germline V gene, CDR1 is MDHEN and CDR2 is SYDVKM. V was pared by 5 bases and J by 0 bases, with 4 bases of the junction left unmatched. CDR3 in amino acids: CASSNRGPSNQPQHF. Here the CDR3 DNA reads TGTGCCAGCAGTAACAGGGGCCCTAGCAATCAGCCCCAGCATTTT.

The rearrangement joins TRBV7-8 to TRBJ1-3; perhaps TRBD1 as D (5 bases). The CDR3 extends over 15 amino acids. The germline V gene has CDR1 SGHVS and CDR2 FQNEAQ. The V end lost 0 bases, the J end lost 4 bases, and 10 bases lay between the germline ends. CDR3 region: CASSLAGAPGNTIYF. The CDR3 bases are TGTGCCAGCAGCTTAGCAGGGGCACCAGGAAACACCATATATTTT. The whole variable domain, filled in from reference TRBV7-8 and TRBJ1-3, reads GAGVSQSPRYKVAKRGQDVALRCDPISGHVSLFWYQQALGQGPEFLTYFQNEAQLDKSGLPSDRFFAERPEGSVSTLKIQRTQQEDSAVYLCASSLAGAPGNTIYFGEGSWLTVV.

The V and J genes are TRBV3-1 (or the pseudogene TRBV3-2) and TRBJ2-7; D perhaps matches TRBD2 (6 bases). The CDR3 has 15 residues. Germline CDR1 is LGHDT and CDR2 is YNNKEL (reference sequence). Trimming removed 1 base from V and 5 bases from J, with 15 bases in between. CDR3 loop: CASSQARTTTNEQYF. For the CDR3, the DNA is TGTGCCAGCAGCCAAGCAAGGACTACTACCAACGAGCAGTACTTC.

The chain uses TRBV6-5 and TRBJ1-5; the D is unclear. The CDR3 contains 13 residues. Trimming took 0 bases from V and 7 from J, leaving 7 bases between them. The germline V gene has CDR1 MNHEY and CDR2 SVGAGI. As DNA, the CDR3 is TGTGCCAGCAGTTACTCCCCCGTCCAGCCCCAGCATTTT. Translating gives CASSYSPVQPQHF.

The CDR3 nucleotides read TGTGCCAGCAGCCAAACGTTTAATGTGGACGGCTACACCTTC. It yields the protein CASSQTFNVDGYTF. V is TRBV4-2 and J is TRBJ1-2; D remains unclear. This CDR3 has 14 amino acids. Per the germline V gene, CDR1 is LGHNA and CDR2 is YNFKEQ. Trimming removed 2 bases at V and 8 bases at J, with 15 bases between.

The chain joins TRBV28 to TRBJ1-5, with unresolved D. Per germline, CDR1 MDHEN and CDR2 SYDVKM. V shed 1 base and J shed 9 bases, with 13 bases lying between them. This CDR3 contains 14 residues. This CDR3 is CASSLYGEGGPQHF. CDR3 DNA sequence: TGTGCCAGCAGTTTATACGGGGAGGGTGGGCCCCAGCATTTT.

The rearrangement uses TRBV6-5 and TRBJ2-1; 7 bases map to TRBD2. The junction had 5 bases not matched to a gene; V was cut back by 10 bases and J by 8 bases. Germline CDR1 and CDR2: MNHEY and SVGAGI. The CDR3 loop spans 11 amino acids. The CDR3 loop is CATRGVDEQFF. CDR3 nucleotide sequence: TGTGCCACCCGGGGGGTTGATGAGCAGTTCTTC.

This CDR3 reads CAWSAGMNTGELFF. The CDR3 nucleotides read TGTGCCTGGAGTGCAGGGATGAACACCGGGGAGCTGTTTTTT. The rearrangement links TRBV30 to TRBJ2-2; perhaps TRBD1 as D (5 bases). Trimming stripped 1 base from V and 1 base from J, with 7 bases between. This CDR3 region has 14 residues. Per the germline V gene, CDR1 is GTSNPN and CDR2 is SVGIG (reference sequence). Complete variable domain (other parts from reference TRBV30 and TRBJ2-2): SQTIHQWPATLVQPVGSPLSLECTVEGTSNPNLYWYRQAAGRGLQLLFYSVGIGQISSEVPQNLSASRPQDRQFILSSKKLLLSDSGFYLCAWSAGMNTGELFFGEGSRLTVL.

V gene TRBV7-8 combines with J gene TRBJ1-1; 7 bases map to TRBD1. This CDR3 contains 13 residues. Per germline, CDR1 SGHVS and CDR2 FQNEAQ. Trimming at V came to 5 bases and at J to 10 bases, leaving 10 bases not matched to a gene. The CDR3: CASSALSGGGAFF. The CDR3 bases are TGTGCCAGCAGCGCCCTATCAGGGGGGGGAGCTTTCTTT.

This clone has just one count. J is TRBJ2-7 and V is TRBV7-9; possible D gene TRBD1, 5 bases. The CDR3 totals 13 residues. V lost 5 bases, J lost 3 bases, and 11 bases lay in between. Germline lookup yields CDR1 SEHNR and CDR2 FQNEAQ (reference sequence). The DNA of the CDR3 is TGTGCCAGCAGCCCGCGACAGTTCTACGAGCAGTACTTC. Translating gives CASSPRQFYEQYF.

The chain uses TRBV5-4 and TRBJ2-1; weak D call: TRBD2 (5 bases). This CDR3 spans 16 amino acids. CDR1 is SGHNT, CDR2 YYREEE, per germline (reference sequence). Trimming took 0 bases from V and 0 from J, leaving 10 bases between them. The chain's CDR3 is CASSLEGTSSYNEQFF. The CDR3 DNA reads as TGTGCCAGCAGCTTGGAGGGTACTAGCTCCTACAATGAGCAGTTCTTC.

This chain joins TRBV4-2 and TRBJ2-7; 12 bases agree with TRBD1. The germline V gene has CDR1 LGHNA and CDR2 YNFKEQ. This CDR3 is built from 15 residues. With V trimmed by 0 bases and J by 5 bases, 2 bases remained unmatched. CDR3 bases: TGTGCCAGCAGCCAAGAGGGACAGGGGGCAAACGAGCAGTACTTC. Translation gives CASSQEGQGANEQYF.

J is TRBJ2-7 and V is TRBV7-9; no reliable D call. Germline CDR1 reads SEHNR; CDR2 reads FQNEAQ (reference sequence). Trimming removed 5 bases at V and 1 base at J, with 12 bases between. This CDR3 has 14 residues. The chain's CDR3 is CASSPTDGSYEQYF. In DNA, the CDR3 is TGTGCCAGCAGCCCCACGGACGGGTCCTACGAGCAGTACTTC.

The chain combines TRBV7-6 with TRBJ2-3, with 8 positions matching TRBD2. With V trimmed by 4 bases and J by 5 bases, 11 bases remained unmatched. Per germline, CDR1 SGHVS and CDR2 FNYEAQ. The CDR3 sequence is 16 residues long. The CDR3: CASSSKSGRWVDTQYF. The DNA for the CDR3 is TGTGCCAGCAGCTCGAAGAGCGGGAGATGGGTAGATACGCAGTATTTT.